This entry features one T cell receptor (beta chain) sequence. With 10 bases clipped from V and 6 bases from J, the junction kept 10 bases outside the gene matches. Germline loops: CDR1 SNHLY, CDR2 FYNNEI. The CDR3 is made up of 13 amino acids. The entry originates in a study of blood T cell repertoires in COVID-19. Study-wide context: Sites across the United States, Italy and Spain contributed samples from acute and convalescent COVID-19. PBMCs, B-cell-depleted T cells, or T cells were the source of the cDNA or gDNA that made up the material.

Authors' processing steps: From reference gene primer amplification, estimates of nucleated cell counts were derived. Profiling relied on immunoSEQ multiplex PCR, and the TCRdb table lists in-frame clones only, not all of them. V, J and clone size were drawn from that table, and D and trimming were deduced from the DNA. The table shows 120,000 or so clones, with around 78% occurring only once. The TCR sequence derives from a man between 65 and 80 years old with acute or convalescent COVID-19. Material for sequencing was peripheral blood. The chain is built from TRBV2 and TRBJ1-1; 8 positions agree with TRBD1. The CDR3 bases are TGTGCCACTCAGGGGGCGGTGGCCGCTGAAGCTTTCTTT. Its protein is CATQGAVAAEAFF.